What follows describes a single T cell receptor (beta chain). Time point noted: pretreatment peripheral blood. This sample was taken from a study of PD-L1 blockade in urothelial cancer. The wider study: Median T cell yield per blood sample was over 140,000 cells.

Germline V gene lookup returns CDR1 SGHRS and CDR2 YFSETQ. The CDR3 length is 13 residues. The V gene end was trimmed by 0 bases and the J gene end by 6 bases; junction bases not matched to a gene: 1. Clones were read by immunoSEQ multiplex PCR, and TCRdb kept only the in-frame ones, dropping some. Of tens of thousands of clones detected, 65% to 85% appear once; the ten largest clones hold 9% to 9.5%. The origin of this receptor is a woman in her 70s with urothelial cancer. This specimen consisted of PBMCs, obtained around atezolizumab (anti-PD-L1) treatment. This chain links TRBV5-1 with TRBJ2-7; 9 nucleotides agree with TRBD1. CDR3 nucleotides: TGCGCCAGCAGCTTGGGACAGGGGGGCGAGCAGTACTTC. Protein sequence: CASSLGQGGEQYF. Full variable domain (rest looked up from reference TRBV5-1 and TRBJ2-7): KAGVTQTPRYLIKTRGQQVTLSCSPISGHRSVSWYQQTPGQGLQFLFEYFSETQRNKGNFPGRFSGRQFSNSRSEMNVSTLELGDSALYLCASSLGQGGEQYFGPGTRLTVT.